This T cell receptor (beta chain) came from a study of T-cell reconstitution after alpha-beta-depleted transplantation in children. Construction of the TCRbeta library involved unique molecular identifiers. TCRdb re-analysed the PCR reads in MiXCR, keeping a single row per CDR3 protein. The data hold about 540,000 distinct CDR3 sequences, with 27% observed a single time. The CDR3 contains 15 residues. CDR1 and CDR2 (germline): SGHDT, YYEEEE. Trimming took 4 bases from V and 0 from J, leaving 11 bases between them. This receptor was identified in a boy under two years old with Wiskott-Aldrich syndrome, due to receive a stem cell transplant. The source material was PBMCs, sampled before TCRalphabeta/CD19-depleted stem cell transplant. The genes are TRBV5-6 and TRBJ2-1; D could derive from TRBD1 or TRBD2 (5 bases each). CDR3 DNA: TGTGCCAGCAGCCCTGTGGGACCCTCCTACAATGAGCAGTTCTTC. This sequence encodes CASSPVGPSYNEQFF.